The 7 T cell receptor beta chains below come from one sample, sequenced in a study of blood T cell repertoires in COVID-19. Sequencing used immunoSEQ multiplex PCR; TCRdb keeps in-frame clones, though not all of them. Among some 58,000 clones listed, roughly 79% were seen once. The material sequenced was peripheral blood. The origin of the receptors is a human donor in a cohort sampled during active COVID-19.

V and J are TRBV18 and TRBJ1-2; 8 bases are a match to TRBD1. The V gene end was trimmed by 3 bases and the J gene end by 8 bases; junction bases not matched to a gene: 8. Per germline, CDR1 KGHSH and CDR2 LQKENI. The CDR3 totals 14 residues. The CDR3 region has the DNA TGTGCCAGCTCACCCGCCGGGACAGGAATCGGCTACACCTTC. This codes for CASSPAGTGIGYTF.

The J gene is TRBJ2-4, the V gene TRBV14; 7 bases align to TRBD1. The germline gives CDR1 SGHDN, CDR2 FVKESK. V lost 1 base, J lost 9 bases, and 6 bases stayed unmatched. The CDR3 has 14 residues. Written as DNA, the CDR3 is TGTGCCAGCAGCCAAGGACAGGGTTGGAGCATTCAGTACTTC. Translated, it gives CASSQGQGWSIQYF.

The chain links TRBV7-9 to TRBJ2-7; D perhaps matches TRBD1 (7 bases). Germline-derived CDR1 and CDR2 are SEHNR and FQNEAQ (reference sequence). The CDR3 is made up of 16 amino acids. V was shortened by 1 base and J by 4 bases, with 17 bases between the two germline ends. CDR3 sequence reads: CASSLGPQGGMYEQYF. The CDR3 DNA reads TGTGCCAGCAGCTTAGGACCCCAGGGGGGTATGTACGAGCAGTACTTC.

CDR3 nucleotide sequence: TGTGCCAGCAGCCAAGATGAGCGGCAGCAAGAGACCCAGTACTTC. This sequence encodes CASSQDERQQETQYF. V gene TRBV4-2 combines with J gene TRBJ2-5; D may be TRBD2 (5 bases). The V gene lost 0 bases and the J gene lost 2 bases, with 10 bases spanning the gap. CDR3 length: 15 residues. From germline, CDR1 is LGHNA and CDR2 YNFKEQ.

The V call is TRBV18, the J call TRBJ2-7, with D perhaps TRBD2 (6 bases). Trimming cost V 6 bases and J 6 bases, with 15 bases left between them. CDR3 length: 13 residues. Germline V gene lookup returns CDR1 KGHSH and CDR2 LQKENI. The CDR3 DNA follows: TGTGCCAGCTCCCGGGACTCCTGGGGCGAGCAGTACTTC. Translated: CASSRDSWGEQYF.

V is TRBV19 and J is TRBJ1-1; D is possibly TRBD1 (5 bases). Trimming shortened V by 3 bases and J by 4 bases, and 18 bases separated the two germline ends. Germline CDR1 and CDR2: LNHDA and SQIVND (reference sequence). The length of the CDR3 is 16 residues. In nucleotides, the CDR3 is TGTGCCAGTAGTATCGCTCTGCGGGGCCTTAGCACTGAAGCTTTCTTT. Translated: CASSIALRGLSTEAFF.

The chain combines TRBV19 with TRBJ1-4; 7 nucleotides agree with TRBD1. Trimming removed 8 bases from V and 3 bases from J; junction bases left unmatched: 12. This CDR3 is built from 16 residues. Germline CDR1 is LNHDA and CDR2 is SQIVND (reference sequence). Here the CDR3 reads CASGLGRGTANEKLFF. The CDR3, as DNA: TGTGCCAGTGGCCTGGGCAGGGGGACCGCTAATGAAAAACTGTTTTTT.